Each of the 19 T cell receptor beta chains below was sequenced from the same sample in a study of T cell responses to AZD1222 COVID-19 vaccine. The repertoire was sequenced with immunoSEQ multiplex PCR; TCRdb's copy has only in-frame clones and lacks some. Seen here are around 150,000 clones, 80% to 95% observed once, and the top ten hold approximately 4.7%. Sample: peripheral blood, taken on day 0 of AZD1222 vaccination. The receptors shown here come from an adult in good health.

CDR3 loop: CATSDYQRGFQETQYF. In nucleotides, the CDR3 is TGTGCCACCAGTGATTATCAGCGGGGGTTCCAAGAGACCCAGTACTTC. The chain recombines TRBV24-1 with TRBJ2-5, with 8 bases aligning to TRBD2. This CDR3 region has 16 residues. The germline V gene has CDR1 KGHDR and CDR2 SFDVKD. With V trimmed by 2 bases and J by 1 base, 5 bases remained unmatched.

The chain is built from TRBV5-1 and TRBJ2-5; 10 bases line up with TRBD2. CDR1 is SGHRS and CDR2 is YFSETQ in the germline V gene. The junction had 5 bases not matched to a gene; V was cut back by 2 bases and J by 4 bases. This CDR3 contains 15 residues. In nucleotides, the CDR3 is TGCGCCAGCAGCTTAGTAGCGGGAGGAGCAGAGACCCAGTACTTC. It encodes CASSLVAGGAETQYF. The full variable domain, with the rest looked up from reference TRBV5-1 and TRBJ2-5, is KAGVTQTPRYLIKTRGQQVTLSCSPISGHRSVSWYQQTPGQGLQFLFEYFSETQRNKGNFPGRFSGRQFSNSRSEMNVSTLELGDSALYLCASSLVAGGAETQYFGPGTRLLVL.

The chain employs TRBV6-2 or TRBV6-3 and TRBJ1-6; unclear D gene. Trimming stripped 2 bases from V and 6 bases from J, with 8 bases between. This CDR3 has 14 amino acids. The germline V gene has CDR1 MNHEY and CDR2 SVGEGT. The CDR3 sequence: CASSYGNLNSPLHF. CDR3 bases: TGTGCCAGCAGTTACGGGAACCTTAATTCACCCCTCCACTTT.

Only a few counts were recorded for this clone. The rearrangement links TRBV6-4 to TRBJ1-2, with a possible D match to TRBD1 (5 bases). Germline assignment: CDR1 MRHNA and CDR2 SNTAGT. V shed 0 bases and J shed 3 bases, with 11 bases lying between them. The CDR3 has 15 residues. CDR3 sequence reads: CASSDSNRGDYGYTF. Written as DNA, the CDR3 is TGTGCCAGCAGTGACTCGAATCGAGGGGACTATGGCTACACCTTC.

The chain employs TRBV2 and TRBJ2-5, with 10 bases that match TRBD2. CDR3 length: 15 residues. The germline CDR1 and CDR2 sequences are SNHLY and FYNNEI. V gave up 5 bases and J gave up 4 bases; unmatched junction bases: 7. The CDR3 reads CASSRASGSSETQYF. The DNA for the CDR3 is TGTGCCAGCAGTCGGGCTAGCGGGAGCTCAGAGACCCAGTACTTC.

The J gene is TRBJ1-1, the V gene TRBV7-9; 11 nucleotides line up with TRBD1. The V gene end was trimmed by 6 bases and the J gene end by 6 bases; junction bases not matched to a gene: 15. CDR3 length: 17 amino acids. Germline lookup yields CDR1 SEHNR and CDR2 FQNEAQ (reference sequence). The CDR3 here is CASRRPPGQGGDAEAFF. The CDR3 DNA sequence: TGTGCCAGCAGACGTCCCCCGGGACAGGGGGGTGACGCTGAAGCTTTCTTT.

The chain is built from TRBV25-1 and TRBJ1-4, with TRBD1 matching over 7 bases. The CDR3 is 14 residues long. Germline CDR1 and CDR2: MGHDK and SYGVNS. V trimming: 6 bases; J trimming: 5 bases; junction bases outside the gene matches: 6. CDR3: CASRRTGGNEKLFF. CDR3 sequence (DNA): TGTGCCAGCAGGAGGACAGGCGGGAATGAAAAACTGTTTTTT.

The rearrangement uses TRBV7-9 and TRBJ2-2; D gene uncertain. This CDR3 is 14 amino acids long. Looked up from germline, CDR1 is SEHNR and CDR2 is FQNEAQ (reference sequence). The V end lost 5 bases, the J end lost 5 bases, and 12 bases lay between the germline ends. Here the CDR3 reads CASSPFSITGELFF. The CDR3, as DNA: TGTGCCAGCAGCCCCTTTTCGATTACCGGGGAGCTGTTTTTT.

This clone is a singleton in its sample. CDR3 DNA sequence: TGCGCCAGCAGCCTGTCCCCGGCAGGGGATGGCTACACCTTC. Translated: CASSLSPAGDGYTF. The V call is TRBV4-1, the J call TRBJ1-2, with a tentative D call TRBD1 (6 bases). The CDR3 spans 14 residues. Deletions cut 4 bases from V and 6 bases from J, with 15 bases between. Germline values: CDR1 MGHRA, CDR2 YSYEKL.

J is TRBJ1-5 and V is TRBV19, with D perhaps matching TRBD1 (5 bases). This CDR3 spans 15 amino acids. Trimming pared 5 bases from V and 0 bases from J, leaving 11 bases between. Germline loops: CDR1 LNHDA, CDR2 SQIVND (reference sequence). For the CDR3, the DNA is TGTGCCAGTAGTTTGGGAGGGACTAGCAATCAGCCCCAGCATTTT. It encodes CASSLGGTSNQPQHF.

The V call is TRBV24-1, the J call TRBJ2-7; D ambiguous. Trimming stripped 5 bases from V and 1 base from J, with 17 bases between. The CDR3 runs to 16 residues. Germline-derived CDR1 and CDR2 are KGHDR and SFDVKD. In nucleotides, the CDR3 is TGTGCCACCAGTGGATTAGTTTTGGCAGATTCCTACGAGCAGTACTTC. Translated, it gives CATSGLVLADSYEQYF.

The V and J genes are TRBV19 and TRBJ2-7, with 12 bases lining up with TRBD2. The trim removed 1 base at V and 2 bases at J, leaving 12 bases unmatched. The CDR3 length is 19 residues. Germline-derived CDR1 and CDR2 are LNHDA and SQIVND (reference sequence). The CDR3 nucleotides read TGTGCCAGTAGTATAGGAGGGACTAGCGGGCGTACCTTCCCCTACGAGCAGTACTTC. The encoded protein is CASSIGGTSGRTFPYEQYF. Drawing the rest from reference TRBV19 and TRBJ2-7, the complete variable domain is DGGITQSPKYLFRKEGQNVTLSCEQNLNHDAMYWYRQDPGQGLRLIYYSQIVNDFQKGDIAEGYSVSREKKESFPLTVTSAQKNPTAFYLCASSIGGTSGRTFPYEQYFGPGTRLTVT.

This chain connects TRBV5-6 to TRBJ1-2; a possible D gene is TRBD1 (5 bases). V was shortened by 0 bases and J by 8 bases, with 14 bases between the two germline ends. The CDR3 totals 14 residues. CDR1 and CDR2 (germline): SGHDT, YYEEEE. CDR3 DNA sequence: TGTGCCAGCAGCTTGGGAAGGGGTAGATCGGGCTACACCTTC. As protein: CASSLGRGRSGYTF.

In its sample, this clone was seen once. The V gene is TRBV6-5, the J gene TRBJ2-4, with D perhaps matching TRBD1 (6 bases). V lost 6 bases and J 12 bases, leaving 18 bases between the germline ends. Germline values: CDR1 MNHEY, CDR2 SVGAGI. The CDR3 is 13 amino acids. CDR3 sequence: CASRQGRVGHQYF. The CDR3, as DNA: TGTGCCAGCAGGCAGGGTCGGGTGGGACATCAGTACTTC.

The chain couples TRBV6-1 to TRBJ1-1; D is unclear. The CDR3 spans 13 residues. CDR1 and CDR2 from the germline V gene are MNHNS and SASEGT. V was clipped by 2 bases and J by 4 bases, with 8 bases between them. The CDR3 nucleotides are TGTGCCAGCAGTGAACTTAGGGTCACTGAAGCTTTCTTT. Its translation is CASSELRVTEAFF.

The CDR3: CASSDPQITSGNTIYF. In DNA, the CDR3 is TGCGCCAGCAGCGACCCACAGATTACCTCTGGAAACACCATATATTTT. This chain connects TRBV5-1 to TRBJ1-3, with D unclear. Trimming left V 4 bases short and J 0 bases short, with 14 bases between. This CDR3 comprises 16 residues. CDR1 is SGHRS and CDR2 is YFSETQ in the germline V gene.

CDR3 residues: CASSNRDRVWV. The CDR3 DNA sequence: TGTGCCAGCAGCAACCGGGACAGGGTGTGGGTC. The V call is TRBV28, the J call TRBJ2-7, with TRBD1 matching over 9 bases. The CDR3 has 11 residues. CDR1 is MDHEN, CDR2 SYDVKM, per germline.

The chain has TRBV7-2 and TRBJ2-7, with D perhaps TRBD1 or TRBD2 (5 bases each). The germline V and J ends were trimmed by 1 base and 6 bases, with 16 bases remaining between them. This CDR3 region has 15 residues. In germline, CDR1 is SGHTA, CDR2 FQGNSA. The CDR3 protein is CASSLDLAGQGEQYF. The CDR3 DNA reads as TGTGCCAGCAGCTTAGACCTAGCCGGTCAGGGCGAGCAGTACTTC.

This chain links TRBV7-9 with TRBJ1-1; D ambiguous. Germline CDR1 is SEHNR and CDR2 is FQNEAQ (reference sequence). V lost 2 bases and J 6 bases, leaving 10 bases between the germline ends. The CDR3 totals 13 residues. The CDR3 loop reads CASSLFLNAEAFF. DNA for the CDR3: TGTGCCAGCAGCTTATTTCTTAACGCTGAAGCTTTCTTT.